This T cell receptor beta chain was retrieved from a study of T cells of healthy individuals. TCRdb passed the 5' RACE reads through MiXCR, listing each CDR3 protein once. In the table there are 35,000 to 45,000 distinct CDR3 sequences, 4% to 5.5% of which are singletons. This CDR3 region has 13 residues. Trimming pared 3 bases from V and 7 bases from J, leaving 12 bases between. In germline, CDR1 is DFQATT, CDR2 SNEGSKA (reference sequence). This clonotype originated in a human donor in good health. The chain links TRBV20-1 to TRBJ1-4; the D gene is possibly TRBD1 (5 bases). CDR3 coding DNA: TGCAGTGCTAGGGGGGTCGTCGGTGAAAAACTGTTTTTT. Translated, it gives CSARGVVGEKLFF.